A selection of T cell receptor beta chains follows, all from one sample in a study of blood T cell repertoires in COVID-19. The repertoire was sequenced with immunoSEQ multiplex PCR; TCRdb's copy has only in-frame clones and lacks some. The sample includes under 100,000 clones, 70% to 90% of them seen just once. The sequenced sample was peripheral blood. These TCRs come from an elderly woman with COVID-19, enrolled during active disease. CDR3s include the opening cysteine and the closing phenylalanine or tryptophan. Fields, in order: J gene, V gene, clone size, CDR3 protein. Clone size, where shown, is once, few, many, or a class for clones that have expanded.

J gene: TRBJ2-7
V gene: TRBV4-1
clone size: .
CDR3 protein: CASSVRLVVYTHEQYF

J gene: TRBJ2-1
V gene: TRBV30
clone size: .
CDR3 protein: CAWSLGGPAAFF

J gene: TRBJ1-4
V gene: TRBV4-1
clone size: .
CDR3 protein: CASSPPTGFNEKLFF

J gene: TRBJ2-2
V gene: TRBV19
clone size: .
CDR3 protein: CASSRQGEAGELFF

J gene: TRBJ1-6
V gene: TRBV12-3/TRBV12-4
clone size: .
CDR3 protein: CASSLSENSPLHF

J gene: TRBJ1-1
V gene: TRBV19
clone size: few
CDR3 protein: CASSRDRYSAFF

J gene: TRBJ1-1
V gene: TRBV5-1
clone size: .
CDR3 protein: CASSLGSGVMNTEAFF

J gene: TRBJ2-3
V gene: TRBV5-8
clone size: .
CDR3 protein: CASSTDREPTDTQYF

J gene: TRBJ2-1
V gene: TRBV6-5
clone size: .
CDR3 protein: CASRRELFYNEQFF

J gene: TRBJ2-1
V gene: TRBV29-1
clone size: .
CDR3 protein: CSVTEYNEQFF

J gene: TRBJ2-5
V gene: TRBV7-3
clone size: .
CDR3 protein: CASSLTFGGRWETQYF

J gene: TRBJ2-7
V gene: TRBV30
clone size: .
CDR3 protein: CAWSRISYEQYF

J gene: TRBJ2-3
V gene: TRBV7-2
clone size: once
CDR3 protein: CASSSAPLAGGTDTQYF

J gene: TRBJ2-2
V gene: TRBV7-8
clone size: .
CDR3 protein: CASSLLLNTGELFF

J gene: TRBJ1-1
V gene: TRBV11-2
clone size: .
CDR3 protein: CASSFRHGGGTEAFF

J gene: TRBJ2-1
V gene: TRBV27
clone size: .
CDR3 protein: CATLAGGLNEQFF

J gene: TRBJ2-5
V gene: TRBV2
clone size: .
CDR3 protein: CASSVGGSQETQYF

J gene: TRBJ2-3
V gene: TRBV11-1
clone size: .
CDR3 protein: CASSYGQPDTDTQYF

J gene: TRBJ2-7
V gene: TRBV6-5
clone size: .
CDR3 protein: CASNPGGRASYEQYF

J gene: TRBJ1-2
V gene: TRBV4-1
clone size: once
CDR3 protein: CASSQDPGRGYGYTF

J gene: TRBJ1-4
V gene: TRBV6-5
clone size: .
CDR3 protein: CASRYLGTGTNEKLFF

J gene: TRBJ2-5
V gene: TRBV7-2
clone size: .
CDR3 protein: CASSLVKETQYF

J gene: TRBJ1-6
V gene: TRBV30
clone size: .
CDR3 protein: CAWSLVNSPLHF

J gene: TRBJ1-4
V gene: TRBV19
clone size: once
CDR3 protein: CASNRVYGNEKLFF

J gene: TRBJ1-2
V gene: TRBV28
clone size: .
CDR3 protein: CASRQGANYGYTF

J gene: TRBJ2-5
V gene: TRBV6-6
clone size: .
CDR3 protein: CASSYAGAVQETQYF

J gene: TRBJ2-1
V gene: TRBV11-2
clone size: .
CDR3 protein: CASSLVAGGTIGQFF